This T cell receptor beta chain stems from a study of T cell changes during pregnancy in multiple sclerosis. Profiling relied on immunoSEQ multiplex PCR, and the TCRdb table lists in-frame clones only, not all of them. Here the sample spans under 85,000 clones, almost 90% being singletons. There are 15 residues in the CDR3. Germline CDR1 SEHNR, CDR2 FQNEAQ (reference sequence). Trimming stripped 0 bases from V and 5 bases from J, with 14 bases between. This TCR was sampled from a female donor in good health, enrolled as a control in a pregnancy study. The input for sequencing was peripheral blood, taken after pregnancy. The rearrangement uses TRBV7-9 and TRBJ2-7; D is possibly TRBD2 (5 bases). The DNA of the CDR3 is TGTGCCAGCAGCTTAGCGCTAGCTTGGGTGGACGAGCAGTACTTC. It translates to CASSLALAWVDEQYF.